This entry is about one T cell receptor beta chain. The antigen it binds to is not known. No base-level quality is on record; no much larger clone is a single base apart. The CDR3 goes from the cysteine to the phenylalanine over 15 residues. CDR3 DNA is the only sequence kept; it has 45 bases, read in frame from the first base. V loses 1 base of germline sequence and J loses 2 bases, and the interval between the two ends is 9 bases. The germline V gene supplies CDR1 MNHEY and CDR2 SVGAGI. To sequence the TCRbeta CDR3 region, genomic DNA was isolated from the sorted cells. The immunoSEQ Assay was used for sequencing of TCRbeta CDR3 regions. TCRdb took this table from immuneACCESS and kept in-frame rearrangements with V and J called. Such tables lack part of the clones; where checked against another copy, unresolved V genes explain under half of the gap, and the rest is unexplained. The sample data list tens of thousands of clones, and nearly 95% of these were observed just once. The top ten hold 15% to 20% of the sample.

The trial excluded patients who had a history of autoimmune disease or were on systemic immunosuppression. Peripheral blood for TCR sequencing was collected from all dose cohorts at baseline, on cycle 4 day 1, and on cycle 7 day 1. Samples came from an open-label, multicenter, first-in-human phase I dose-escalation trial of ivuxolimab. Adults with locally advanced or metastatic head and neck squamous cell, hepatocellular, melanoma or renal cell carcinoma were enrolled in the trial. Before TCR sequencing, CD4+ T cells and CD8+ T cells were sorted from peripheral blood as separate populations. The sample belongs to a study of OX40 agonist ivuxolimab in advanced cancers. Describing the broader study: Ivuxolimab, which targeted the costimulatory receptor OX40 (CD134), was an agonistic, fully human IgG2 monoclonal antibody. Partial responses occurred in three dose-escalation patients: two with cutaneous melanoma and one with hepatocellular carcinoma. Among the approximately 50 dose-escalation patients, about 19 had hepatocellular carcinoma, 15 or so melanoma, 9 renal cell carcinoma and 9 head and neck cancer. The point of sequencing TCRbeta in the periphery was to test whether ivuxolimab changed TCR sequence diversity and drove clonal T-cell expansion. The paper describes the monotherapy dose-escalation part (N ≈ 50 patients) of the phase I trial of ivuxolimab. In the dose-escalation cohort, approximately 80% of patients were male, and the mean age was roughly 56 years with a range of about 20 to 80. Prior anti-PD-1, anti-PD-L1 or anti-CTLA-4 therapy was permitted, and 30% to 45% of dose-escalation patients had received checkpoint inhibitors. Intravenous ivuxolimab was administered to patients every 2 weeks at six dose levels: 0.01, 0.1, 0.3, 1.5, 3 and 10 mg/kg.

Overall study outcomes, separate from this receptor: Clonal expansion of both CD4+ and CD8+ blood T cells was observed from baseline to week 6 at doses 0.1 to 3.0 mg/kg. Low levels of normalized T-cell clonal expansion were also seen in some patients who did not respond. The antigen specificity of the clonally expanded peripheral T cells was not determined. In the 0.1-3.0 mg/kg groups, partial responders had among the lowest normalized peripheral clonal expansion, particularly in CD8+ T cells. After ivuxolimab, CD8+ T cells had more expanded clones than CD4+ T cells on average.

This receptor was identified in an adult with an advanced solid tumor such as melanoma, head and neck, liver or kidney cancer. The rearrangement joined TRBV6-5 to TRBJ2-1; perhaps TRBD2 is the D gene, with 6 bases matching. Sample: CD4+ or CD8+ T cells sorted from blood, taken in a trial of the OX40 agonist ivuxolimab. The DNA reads TGTGCCAGCAGTTACTTTGCGGGGCCCTACAATGAGCAGTTCTTC. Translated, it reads CASSYFAGPYNEQFF.